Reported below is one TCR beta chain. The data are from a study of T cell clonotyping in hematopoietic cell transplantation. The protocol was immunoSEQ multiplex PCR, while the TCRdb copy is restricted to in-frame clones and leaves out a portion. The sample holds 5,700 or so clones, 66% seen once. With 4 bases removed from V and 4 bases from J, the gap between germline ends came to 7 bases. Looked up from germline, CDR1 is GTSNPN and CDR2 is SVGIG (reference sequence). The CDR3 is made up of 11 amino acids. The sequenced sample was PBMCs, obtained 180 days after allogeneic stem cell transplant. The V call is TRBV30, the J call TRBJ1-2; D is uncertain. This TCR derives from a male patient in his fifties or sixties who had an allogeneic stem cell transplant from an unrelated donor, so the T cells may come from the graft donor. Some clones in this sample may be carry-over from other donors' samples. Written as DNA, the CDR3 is TGTGCCTGGACCCTTGGCTATGGCTACACCTTC. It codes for CAWTLGYGYTF.